Listed below are T cell receptor beta chains from one sample, sequenced in a study of T cell clonotyping in hematopoietic cell transplantation. Measured with immunoSEQ multiplex PCR; TCRdb has only the in-frame clones, and not every one. The sample lists some 45,000 clones, roughly 80% occurring once. The starting material was peripheral blood mononuclear cells, obtained before stem cell transplant. These TCRs come from a man aged 60 to 69 with myelodysplastic syndrome. Some clones in this sample may be carry-over from other donors' samples. Both conserved end residues are part of each CDR3. The order of the fields is clone size, D gene, J gene, V gene, CDR3 protein, CDR3 DNA. The D gene is left open where the match is weak. Some rows have no size entry. The others give once, few or many, or a class for an expanded clone.

NA | TRBD1 | TRBJ1-2 | TRBV6-6 | CASSPQGDRAGYTF | TGTGCCAGCAGCCCGCAGGGGGATCGCGCTGGCTACACCTTC
NA | TRBD2 | TRBJ2-3 | TRBV7-8 | CASSEDAGESTDTQYF | TGTGCCAGCAGCGAAGACGCGGGGGAAAGCACAGATACGCAGTATTTT
few | TRBD1 | TRBJ1-2 | TRBV11-2 | CASSLQGRFYGYTF | TGTGCCAGCAGCCTACAGGGGCGATTCTATGGCTACACCTTC
few | TRBD1 | TRBJ2-6 | TRBV7-9 | CASSSTGGATKFGANVLTF | TGTGCCAGCAGCTCAACAGGGGGCGCAACTAAGTTTGGGGCCAACGTCCTGACTTTC
NA | TRBD2 | TRBJ2-7 | TRBV7-8 | CASSSTLAAYEQYF | TGTGCCAGCAGCTCTACTCTAGCGGCCTACGAGCAGTACTTC
few | NA | TRBJ2-7 | TRBV1 | CTSSLSSSSIYEQYF | TGCACCAGCAGCCTATCGTCCAGCTCTATCTACGAGCAGTACTTC
NA | NA | TRBJ1-2 | TRBV6-5 | CASSYVGKGNGYTF | TGTGCCAGCAGTTACGTGGGGAAGGGGAATGGCTACACCTTC
NA | NA | TRBJ1-3 | TRBV7-8 | CASSLGWDNFGNTIYF | TGTGCCAGCAGCTTAGGATGGGACAATTTCGGAAACACCATATATTTT
NA | NA | TRBJ2-5 | TRBV29-1 | CSVPGVAQETQYF | TGCAGCGTCCCAGGGGTAGCCCAAGAGACCCAGTACTTC
once | NA | TRBJ1-3 | TRBV28 | CASRREGWLGNTIYF | TGTGCCAGCAGGCGCGAAGGGTGGCTCGGAAACACCATATATTTT
NA | TRBD1 | TRBJ1-4 | TRBV15 | CATSQGDRVNEKLFF | TGTGCCACCAGCCAAGGGGACAGGGTTAATGAAAAACTGTTTTTT
NA | TRBD1 | TRBJ2-3 | TRBV10-3 | CAISDSPTTGGRADTQYF | TGTGCCATCAGTGATTCCCCTACGACAGGGGGCAGGGCAGATACGCAGTATTTT
NA | NA | TRBJ1-1 | TRBV30 | CAWSFTYEAFF | TGTGCCTGGTCATTCACATACGAAGCTTTCTTT
few | TRBD1 | TRBJ2-2 | TRBV7-8 | CASSRTGQGATGELFF | TGTGCCAGCAGCCGAACCGGACAGGGGGCCACCGGGGAGCTGTTTTTT
NA | TRBD1 | TRBJ2-1 | TRBV6-1 | CASSARGQGGYNEQFF | TGTGCCAGCAGTGCCCGGGGACAGGGGGGGTACAATGAGCAGTTCTTC
few | NA | TRBJ1-3 | TRBV6-1 | CASSDLTGTTSGNTIYF | TGTGCCAGCAGTGATTTAACCGGGACAACTTCTGGAAACACCATATATTTT
few | NA | TRBJ2-3 | TRBV6-5 | CASSYADTQYF | TGTGCCAGCAGTTATGCCGATACGCAGTATTTT
NA | NA | TRBJ1-1 | TRBV6-1 | CASSESAGFREAFF | TGTGCCAGCAGTGAATCGGCCGGGTTTCGAGAAGCTTTCTTT
NA | TRBD1 | TRBJ1-2 | TRBV7-8 | CASSDQGGYYGYTF | TGTGCCAGCAGCGATCAGGGGGGGTACTATGGCTACACCTTC
few | NA | TRBJ2-2 | TRBV11-1 | CASSHGPANTGELFF | TGTGCCAGCAGCCATGGACCAGCGAACACCGGGGAGCTGTTTTTT
NA | NA | TRBJ1-1 | TRBV27 | CASSLYSSNTEAFF | TGTGCCAGCAGTTTATATTCGTCGAACACTGAAGCTTTCTTT
NA | NA | TRBJ2-7 | TRBV19 | CASSIGFGEQYF | TGTGCCAGTAGTATAGGGTTCGGGGAGCAGTACTTC
NA | NA | TRBJ1-3 | TRBV6-6 | CASRSQGNTIYF | TGTGCCAGCAGGTCTCAAGGAAACACCATATATTTT
once | TRBD1 | TRBJ2-5 | TRBV6-1 | CASSELTGGRETQYF | TGTGCCAGCAGTGAACTGACAGGGGGCCGGGAGACCCAGTACTTC
NA | NA | TRBJ1-6 | TRBV27 | CASSLGPPNSPLHF | TGTGCCAGCAGTTTAGGACCGCCCAATTCACCCCTCCACTTT
NA | NA | TRBJ2-2 | TRBV5-1 | CASSLSLAVNTGELFF | TGCGCCAGCAGCTTGTCACTAGCAGTAAACACCGGGGAGCTGTTTTTT
few | NA | TRBJ1-5 | TRBV4-3 | CASSQGPLSNQPQHF | TGCGCCAGCAGCCAGGGACCATTAAGCAATCAGCCCCAGCATTTT
NA | TRBD2 | TRBJ2-2 | TRBV6-5 | CASRTIAGNTGELFF | TGTGCCAGCCGAACGATAGCGGGGAACACCGGGGAGCTGTTTTTT
NA | NA | TRBJ1-1 | TRBV11-2 | CASSLALQGNTEAFF | TGTGCCAGCAGCTTAGCCTTACAGGGGAACACTGAAGCTTTCTTT
NA | TRBD1 | TRBJ1-6 | TRBV10-3 | CAISEHQGGSLHF | TGTGCCATCAGTGAGCACCAGGGGGGGTCCCTCCACTTT
NA | NA | TRBJ2-3 | TRBV11-2 | CASSLGGWDTQYF | TGTGCCAGCAGCTTAGGAGGTTGGGATACGCAGTATTTT
few | TRBD1 | TRBJ2-6 | TRBV25-1 | CASSATGGVPGANVLTF | TGTGCCAGCAGTGCCACAGGGGGCGTCCCTGGGGCCAACGTCCTGACTTTC
NA | TRBD1 | TRBJ1-2 | TRBV10-3 | CAISLGQGRNYGYTF | TGTGCCATCAGTTTGGGACAGGGCCGAAACTATGGCTACACCTTC
NA | NA | TRBJ2-3 | TRBV25-1 | CASRPGRGLPTDTQYF | TGTGCCAGCAGGCCCGGCAGAGGCCTCCCCACAGATACGCAGTATTTT
NA | NA | TRBJ1-1 | TRBV30 | CAWSPSQGGTEAFF | TGTGCCTGGAGCCCCTCACAGGGAGGAACTGAAGCTTTCTTT
once | TRBD2 | TRBJ2-1 | TRBV7-9 | CASSLAGLAEPEQFF | TGTGCCAGCAGCTTAGCGGGACTAGCTGAACCTGAGCAGTTCTTC
NA | NA | TRBJ1-1 | TRBV6-6 | CASSTTARLNTEAFF | TGTGCCAGCAGCACGACAGCACGATTGAACACTGAAGCTTTCTTT
NA | NA | TRBJ2-7 | TRBV4-1 | CASSALGESSEQYF | TGCGCCAGCAGCGCATTGGGGGAGTCCTCCGAGCAGTACTTC
once | NA | TRBJ1-1 | TRBV30 | CAWSVRGTTNTEAFF | TGTGCCTGGAGTGTACGGGGGACAACGAACACTGAAGCTTTCTTT
few | NA | TRBJ2-5 | TRBV2 | CASSEGGTQYF | TGTGCCAGCAGTGAAGGGGGGACCCAGTACTTC
NA | NA | TRBJ1-6 | TRBV6-1 | CASSERAEASPLHF | TGTGCCAGCAGTGAACGGGCAGAGGCTTCACCCCTCCACTTT
NA | NA | TRBJ1-1 | TRBV27 | CASSPRGKAFF | TGTGCCAGCAGTCCGCGGGGAAAAGCTTTCTTT
NA | NA | TRBJ1-6 | TRBV7-6 | CASRTDSANSPLHF | TGTGCCAGCAGAACGGACAGTGCCAATTCACCCCTCCACTTT
NA | TRBD1 | TRBJ1-4 | TRBV11-2 | CASSHRGGQGLDFEKLFF | TGTGCCAGCAGCCATCGGGGGGGACAGGGGCTGGATTTTGAAAAACTGTTTTTT
NA | TRBD2 | TRBJ2-5 | TRBV6-5 | CASSYSSGGAAETQYF | TGTGCCAGCAGTTACTCGAGCGGGGGGGCAGCGGAGACCCAGTACTTC
NA | NA | TRBJ1-1 | TRBV7-6 | CASSSVGWDTEAFF | TGTGCCAGCAGCAGCGTAGGGTGGGACACTGAAGCTTTCTTT
few | NA | TRBJ1-5 | TRBV19 | CASKGNQPQHF | TGTGCCAGTAAGGGCAATCAGCCCCAGCATTTT
NA | NA | TRBJ1-1 | TRBV2 | CASSGQGDTEAFF | TGTGCCAGCAGTGGTCAGGGAGACACTGAAGCTTTCTTT
NA | NA | TRBJ1-6 | TRBV6-5 | CASRGPSRNSPLHF | TGTGCCAGCAGGGGACCCTCGAGAAATTCACCCCTCCACTTT
NA | TRBD2 | TRBJ2-3 | TRBV19 | CASSTSLAGGFTDTQYF | TGTGCCAGTAGTACCTCACTAGCGGGGGGATTCACGGATACGCAGTATTTT
NA | NA | TRBJ2-7 | TRBV21-1 | CASGPDRGDIRPSYEQYF | TGTGCCAGCGGACCGGACAGGGGTGATATACGCCCCTCCTACGAGCAGTACTTC
NA | NA | TRBJ2-3 | TRBV5-6 | CASRPAFDTDTQYF | TGTGCCAGCAGACCAGCCTTTGACACGGATACGCAGTATTTT
NA | TRBD1 | TRBJ2-7 | TRBV5-1 | CASSPQTGTPHEQYF | TGCGCCAGCAGCCCCCAGACAGGGACCCCCCACGAGCAGTACTTC
NA | TRBD2 | TRBJ2-1 | TRBV6-6 | CASSSSGGGLGEQFF | TGTGCCAGCAGCTCTAGCGGGGGGGGTCTCGGTGAGCAGTTCTTC
NA | NA | TRBJ2-6 | TRBV2 | CASSQTMSGANVLTF | TGTGCCAGCAGTCAGACTATGTCTGGGGCCAACGTCCTGACTTTC